This TCR beta chain was captured in a study of blood T cell repertoires in COVID-19. The wider study: The United States, Italy and Spain were the sources of the acute and convalescent COVID-19 samples. Sample material is recorded as cDNA or gDNA derived from T cells, B-cell-depleted T cells, or PBMCs.

Original processing notes: Amplification of reference gene primers provided the estimated nucleated cell counts. This table comes from immunoSEQ multiplex PCR, and its TCRdb copy is limited to in-frame clones, with some not included. The V and J calls and clone size come from that table; D and trimming were worked out from the DNA. The sample has some 45,000 clones, roughly 87% seen once. This clonotype originated in a man aged 55 to 70 with active COVID-19. Sequenced: peripheral blood.

This CDR3 is CASSSVAGSNEQFF. Written as DNA, the CDR3 is TGTGCCAGCAGCTCAGTAGCGGGGAGCAATGAGCAGTTCTTC. This chain joins TRBV7-9 and TRBJ2-1, with 8 nucleotides matching TRBD2. This CDR3 has 14 residues. V lost 4 bases, J lost 6 bases, and 5 bases stayed unmatched. CDR1 and CDR2 (germline): SEHNR, FQNEAQ (reference sequence). Together with reference TRBV7-9 and TRBJ2-1, the CDR3 gives the full variable domain: DTGVSQNPRHKITKRGQNVTFRCDPISEHNRLYWYRQTLGQGPEFLTYFQNEAQLEKSRLLSDRFSAERPKGSFSTLEIQRTEQGDSAMYLCASSSVAGSNEQFFGPGTRLTVL.